This T cell receptor beta chain is drawn from a study of technical replicates of blood from a few donors. V was pared by 0 bases and J by 4 bases, with 18 bases between. From germline, CDR1 is SQVTM and CDR2 ANQGSEA. The CDR3 is 16 amino acids. The data were produced by immunoSEQ multiplex PCR, yet TCRdb's version contains in-frame clones alone and is incomplete. The profile covers tens of thousands of clones, with roughly 90% appearing a single time and approximately 4.4% taken by the ten largest. The material sequenced was PBMCs. The receptor was isolated from a human donor in good health. Some clones in this sample may be carry-over from other donors' samples. The chain has TRBV29-1 and TRBJ1-2; D possibly corresponds to TRBD1 (5 bases). The CDR3 DNA follows: TGCAGCGTTGAAGATTTCCGGACCCACAGGACCTATGGCTACACCTTC. Amino acids: CSVEDFRTHRTYGYTF.